A single sample gave rise to the 2 T cell receptor beta chains below, sequenced in a study of long-term antiretroviral therapy in people with HIV. This was the immunoSEQ v3.0 assay at survey level. The repertoire was sequenced with immunoSEQ multiplex PCR; TCRdb's copy has only in-frame clones and lacks some. The sample lists some 31,000 clones; about 95% were seen once. This specimen consisted of unsorted PBMCs, obtained 5.3 years after starting antiretroviral therapy. The receptors were gathered from a man between 25 and 39 years old with HIV.

V gene TRBV4-1 combines with J gene TRBJ2-7; 8 bases are a match to TRBD1. CDR1 and CDR2 from the germline V gene are MGHRA and YSYEKL. The CDR3 extends over 14 amino acids. V shed 4 bases, J shed 6 bases, and the junction held 8 bases outside the gene matches. CDR3 in DNA: TGCGCCAGCAGCCCCTGGACAGGGTTAGGCGAGCAGTACTTC. Amino acid sequence: CASSPWTGLGEQYF.

V gene TRBV7-2 combines with J gene TRBJ1-2; D gene ambiguous. Between the trimmed V and J ends, which lost 5 bases and 8 bases, there was a span of 12 bases. The CDR3 runs 12 residues. Germline loops: CDR1 SGHTA, CDR2 FQGNSA. The CDR3 coding sequence is TGTGCCAGCAGCCCGGCCGGCTCAGGCTACACCTTC. This gives the protein CASSPAGSGYTF.